Below, 27 T cell receptor beta chains from the same sample are listed, as sequenced in a study of long-term antiretroviral therapy in people with HIV. At survey level, the immunoSEQ assay was run in its v3.0 version. The method was immunoSEQ multiplex PCR; TCRdb's version includes in-frame clones alone and lacks a portion of them. The sample records around 15,000 clones, around 80% being singletons. Sequencing was performed on unsorted PBMCs, taken 2.1 years after starting antiretroviral therapy. The source of these receptors is a man between 40 and 49 years old with HIV.

In its sample, this clone was seen a few times. The chain is built from TRBV5-4 and TRBJ1-3; D uncertain. The CDR3 loop spans 14 amino acids. Germline V lookup: CDR1 SGHNT, CDR2 YYREEE (reference sequence). V dropped 4 bases and J dropped 2 bases, with 10 bases sitting between them. CDR3 nucleotide sequence: TGTGCCAGCAGCCCCGAAGTAGCTGGAAACACCATATATTTT. Amino acids: CASSPEVAGNTIYF.

The gene calls are TRBV6-6 and TRBJ2-1, with D maybe TRBD1 (5 bases). In germline, CDR1 is MNHNY, CDR2 SVGAGI (reference sequence). The CDR3 contains 12 residues. V gave up 7 bases and J gave up 7 bases, with 11 bases separating them. CDR3 sequence reads: CASTQTENEQFF. In DNA, the CDR3 is TGTGCCAGCACCCAGACAGAAAATGAGCAGTTCTTC.

This clone counts as medium-sized (0.01 to 0.1%). The V call is TRBV9, the J call TRBJ1-2, with D perhaps matching TRBD1 (5 bases). This CDR3 has 11 amino acids. CDR1 and CDR2 (germline): SGDLS, YYNGEE. V dropped 4 bases and J dropped 8 bases, with 9 bases sitting between them. The CDR3 bases are TGTGCCAGCAGCTTAAGGGGCGGCTACACCTTC. Protein: CASSLRGGYTF.

This clone has more than one count but fewer than ten. The chain couples TRBV21-1 to TRBJ1-3. TRBV21-1 constitutes a pseudogene. CDR3 size: 14 residues. As DNA, the CDR3 is TGTGCCAGCAGCAAAGTTGACTCTGGAAACACCATATATTTT. This codes for CASSKVDSGNTIYF.

The genes are TRBV18 and TRBJ2-7; TRBD1 agrees at 7 bases. This CDR3 has 14 amino acids. The V gene end was trimmed by 3 bases and the J gene end by 2 bases; junction bases not matched to a gene: 4. Germline-derived CDR1 and CDR2 are KGHSH and LQKENI. CDR3 protein: CASSPQGQTYEQYF. As DNA, the CDR3 is TGTGCCAGCTCACCCCAGGGACAGACCTACGAGCAGTACTTC.

This clone appeared a few times. The chain couples TRBV18 to TRBJ2-2, with TRBD2 as a possible D gene (6 bases). V dropped 8 bases and J dropped 0 bases, with 13 bases sitting between them. The V gene's germline CDR1 is KGHSH and CDR2 LQKENI. The CDR3 has 15 amino acids. The CDR3 sequence: CASQPGTSNTGELFF. DNA of the CDR3: TGTGCCAGCCAACCCGGGACTTCGAACACCGGGGAGCTGTTTTTT.

The CDR3 protein is CASSGGPGELFF. CDR3 coding DNA: TGTGCCAGCTCAGGGGGTCCCGGGGAGCTGTTTTTT. This chain uses TRBV2 with TRBJ2-2; 7 nucleotides align to TRBD1. The CDR3 length is 12 residues. After removal of 8 bases from V and 6 bases from J, the junction contained 3 bases not matched to a gene. Germline values: CDR1 SNHLY, CDR2 FYNNEI.

V gene TRBV6-6 combines with J gene TRBJ1-4, with D perhaps matching TRBD1 (5 bases). Germline CDR1 MNHNY, CDR2 SVGAGI (reference sequence). This CDR3 spans 15 amino acids. V lost 0 bases, J lost 8 bases, and 13 bases lay in between. CDR3 in amino acids: CASSYSWTSGEKLFF. CDR3 sequence (DNA): TGTGCCAGCAGTTACTCGTGGACCTCAGGGGAAAAACTGTTTTTT.

This clone appeared a single time. The rearrangement uses TRBV5-1 and TRBJ2-3; tentative D call: TRBD2 (6 bases). The length of the CDR3 is 15 residues. Germline V gene data show CDR1 as SGHRS and CDR2 as YFSETQ. Trimming removed 0 bases from V and 2 bases from J, with 10 bases in between. The CDR3 DNA reads TGCGCCAGCAGCTTGGGGGGGACTCACACAGATACGCAGTATTTT. Translation: CASSLGGTHTDTQYF.

The chain employs TRBV10-1 and TRBJ2-7, with D tentatively TRBD1 or TRBD2 (5 bases each). V lost 3 bases and J lost 2, with 20 bases in between. Germline V CDR1 and CDR2: WNHNN, SYGVQD (reference sequence). The CDR3 covers 17 residues. The CDR3 DNA sequence: TGCGCCAGCAGTGATCCCAAGGACCGGGACCGACCCTACGAGCAGTACTTC. Its protein product is CASSDPKDRDRPYEQYF.

V is TRBV4-1 and J is TRBJ1-5; D unresolved. The CDR3 covers 15 residues. Per germline, CDR1 MGHRA and CDR2 YSYEKL. Trimming left V 4 bases short and J 0 bases short, with 10 bases between. The CDR3 nucleotides read TGCGCCAGCAGCCTTAGCAGCCTTAGCAATCAGCCCCAGCATTTT. This gives the protein CASSLSSLSNQPQHF.

The rearrangement joins TRBV7-9 to TRBJ1-1; the D is unclear. The CDR3 spans 13 residues. Per the germline V gene, CDR1 is SEHNR and CDR2 is FQNEAQ (reference sequence). The ends were cut back, 1 base at V and 3 bases at J, with 6 bases in the middle. The CDR3 DNA reads TGTGCCAGCAGCTTAGGAGATTACACTGAAGCTTTCTTT. It specifies CASSLGDYTEAFF.

This clone was observed a handful of times. The gene calls are TRBV18 and TRBJ2-4, with 14 bases that match TRBD2. V lost 0 bases and J lost 6; bases outside the gene matches: 10. Germline V gene lookup returns CDR1 KGHSH and CDR2 LQKENI. This CDR3 has 19 amino acids. The CDR3 region has the DNA TGTGCCAGCTCACCACCGACTAGCGGGGGGGACCCCCCTAGAAACATTCAGTACTTC. As protein: CASSPPTSGGDPPRNIQYF.

The chain recombines TRBV7-2 with TRBJ1-3; D perhaps matches TRBD1 (5 bases). The ends were cut back, 1 base at V and 3 bases at J, with 10 bases in the middle. The CDR3 is 15 amino acids. Germline CDR1 reads SGHTA; CDR2 reads FQGNSA. The CDR3 loop reads CASSLGQLLGNTIYF. In nucleotides, the CDR3 is TGTGCCAGCAGCTTAGGACAGCTCCTTGGAAACACCATATATTTT.

The chain is built from TRBV10-3 and TRBJ2-2; 7 positions match TRBD2. The J segment lost 5 bases and the V segment lost 2 bases, leaving 5 bases of the junction unmatched. CDR3 size: 15 residues. Germline assignment: CDR1 ENHRY and CDR2 SYGVKD. The CDR3 DNA follows: TGTGCCATCAGTGAGAACCGGGGAGGGACCGGGGAGCTGTTTTTT. Translation: CAISENRGGTGELFF.

In its sample, this clone was seen a few times. V is TRBV4-1 and J is TRBJ2-7; 7 bases are a match to TRBD1. There are 15 residues in the CDR3. Germline CDR1 reads MGHRA; CDR2 reads YSYEKL. J gave up 3 bases and V 0 bases, and 5 bases lay outside the gene matches. The CDR3 bases are TGCGCCAGCAGCCAAGATCCGGGACAGTTCTACGAGCAGTACTTC. Translating it yields CASSQDPGQFYEQYF.

The rearrangement links TRBV7-9 to TRBJ2-1; 13 bases align to TRBD2. Looked up from germline, CDR1 is SEHNR and CDR2 is FQNEAQ (reference sequence). The CDR3 totals 17 residues. The V and J ends lost 6 bases and 4 bases, in that order; junction bases with no gene match: 9. The CDR3 sequence is CASRHGLAGAPYNEQFF. CDR3 in DNA: TGTGCCAGCAGACATGGACTAGCGGGGGCCCCTTACAATGAGCAGTTCTTC. The whole variable domain, remainder taken from reference TRBV7-9 and TRBJ2-1, is DTGVSQNPRHKITKRGQNVTFRCDPISEHNRLYWYRQTLGQGPEFLTYFQNEAQLEKSRLLSDRFSAERPKGSFSTLEIQRTEQGDSAMYLCASRHGLAGAPYNEQFFGPGTRLTVL.

This rearrangement joins TRBV6-5 to TRBJ2-7; 8 bases are a match to TRBD1. Trimming at V came to 6 bases and at J to 5 bases, leaving 12 bases not matched to a gene. The CDR3 covers 15 residues. Germline V lookup: CDR1 MNHEY, CDR2 SVGAGI. The CDR3 bases are TGTGCCAGCAGCCGATCCGACAGGGGAAAGGACGAGCAGTACTTC. Its translation: CASSRSDRGKDEQYF.

This clone appeared once. This sequence joins TRBV19 and TRBJ2-3, with 10 bases identical to TRBD2. CDR1 and CDR2 from the germline V gene are LNHDA and SQIVND (reference sequence). V lost 6 bases and J lost 3; bases outside the gene matches: 9. CDR3 length equals 16 residues. CDR3 nucleotides: TGTGCCAGTAGCGCCCTAGCGGGGGTTAATACAGATACGCAGTATTTT. This encodes CASSALAGVNTDTQYF.

The chain is built from TRBV27 and TRBJ1-4, with 7 bases matching TRBD1. V lost 5 bases and J lost 8; bases outside the gene matches: 5. The CDR3 loop spans 13 amino acids. Germline V CDR1 and CDR2: MNHEY, SMNVEV (reference sequence). The CDR3 loop is CASSDRVREKLFF. The DNA for the CDR3 is TGTGCCAGCAGTGACAGGGTCCGGGAAAAACTGTTTTTT.

The chain links TRBV29-1 to TRBJ2-7; D may be TRBD1 (5 bases). Germline V gene data show CDR1 as SQVTM and CDR2 as ANQGSEA. With 3 bases removed from V and 3 bases from J, the gap between germline ends came to 15 bases. CDR3 length equals 14 residues. The DNA for the CDR3 is TGCAGCGTTGAGTTTCCTTCCCAGGGCTACGAGCAGTACTTC. Protein: CSVEFPSQGYEQYF.

The V call is TRBV27, the J call TRBJ1-1, with 7 bases lining up with TRBD1. Germline loops: CDR1 MNHEY, CDR2 SMNVEV (reference sequence). The CDR3 sequence is 13 residues long. J gave up 7 bases and V 2 bases, and 4 bases lay outside the gene matches. The CDR3, as DNA: TGTGCCAGCAGTTTAAGGGGGCAAGTTGAAGCTTTCTTT. Translation gives CASSLRGQVEAFF.

The V gene is TRBV5-1, the J gene TRBJ1-6; TRBD1 matches at 7 bases. The CDR3 has 16 amino acids. V dropped 4 bases and J dropped 4; count of bases not matched to a gene: 8. Germline values: CDR1 SGHRS, CDR2 YFSETQ. CDR3 protein: CASSPGGTAYNSPLHF. The CDR3 DNA reads TGCGCCAGCAGCCCGGGGGGGACAGCTTATAATTCACCCCTCCACTTT. The whole variable domain, filled in from reference TRBV5-1 and TRBJ1-6, reads KAGVTQTPRYLIKTRGQQVTLSCSPISGHRSVSWYQQTPGQGLQFLFEYFSETQRNKGNFPGRFSGRQFSNSRSEMNVSTLELGDSALYLCASSPGGTAYNSPLHFGNGTRLTVT.

The V and J genes are TRBV13 and TRBJ2-2; a possible D gene is TRBD1 (5 bases). In germline, CDR1 is PRHDT, CDR2 FYEKMQ (reference sequence). The CDR3 spans 13 residues. Trimming cost V 4 bases and J 3 bases, with 6 bases left between them. The CDR3 DNA follows: TGTGCCAGCAGCTCCAGGGACACCGGGGAGCTGTTTTTT. It encodes CASSSRDTGELFF.

The chain combines TRBV18 with TRBJ2-1, with 10 bases identical to TRBD1. This CDR3 contains 16 residues. V shed 5 bases and J 8 bases; nucleotides not matched to a gene: 12. The V gene's germline CDR1 is KGHSH and CDR2 LQKENI. CDR3 sequence reads: CASSTRDRGRQDEQFF. CDR3 DNA: TGTGCCAGCTCAACCCGGGACAGGGGCCGCCAAGATGAGCAGTTCTTC.

The chain is built from TRBV18 and TRBJ1-1; 8 bases agree with TRBD1. Germline-derived CDR1 and CDR2 are KGHSH and LQKENI. Trimming removed 6 bases from V and 0 bases from J; junction bases left unmatched: 6. The CDR3 length is 15 residues. In DNA form, the CDR3 reads TGTGCCAGCTCCGCGGGACAGGCCATGAACACTGAAGCTTTCTTT. Translated: CASSAGQAMNTEAFF.

The rearrangement uses TRBV9 and TRBJ2-5, with TRBD2 matching 7 bases. The CDR3 runs to 14 residues. With 0 bases clipped from V and 4 bases from J, the junction kept 3 bases outside the gene matches. Germline loops: CDR1 SGDLS, CDR2 YYNGEE. As DNA, the CDR3 is TGTGCCAGCAGCGTAGTAGGGGAGGGAGAGACCCAGTACTTC. The encoded protein is CASSVVGEGETQYF.